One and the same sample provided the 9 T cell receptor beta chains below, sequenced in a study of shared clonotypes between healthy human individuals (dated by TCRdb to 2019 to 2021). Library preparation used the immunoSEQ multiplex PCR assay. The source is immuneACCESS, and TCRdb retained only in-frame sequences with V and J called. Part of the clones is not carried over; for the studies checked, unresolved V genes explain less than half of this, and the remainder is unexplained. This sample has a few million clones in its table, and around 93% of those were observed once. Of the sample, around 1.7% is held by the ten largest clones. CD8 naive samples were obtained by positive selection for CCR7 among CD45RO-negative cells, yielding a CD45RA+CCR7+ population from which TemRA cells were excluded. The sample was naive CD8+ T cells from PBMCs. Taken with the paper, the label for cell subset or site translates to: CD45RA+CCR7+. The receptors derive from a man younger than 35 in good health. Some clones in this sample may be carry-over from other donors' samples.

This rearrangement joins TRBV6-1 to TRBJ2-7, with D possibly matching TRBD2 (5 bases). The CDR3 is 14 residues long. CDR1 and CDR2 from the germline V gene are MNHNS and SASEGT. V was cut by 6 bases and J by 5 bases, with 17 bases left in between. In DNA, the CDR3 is TGTGCCAGCAGGGACGGTGGGGAGCGGCACGAGCAGTACTTC. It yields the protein CASRDGGERHEQYF.

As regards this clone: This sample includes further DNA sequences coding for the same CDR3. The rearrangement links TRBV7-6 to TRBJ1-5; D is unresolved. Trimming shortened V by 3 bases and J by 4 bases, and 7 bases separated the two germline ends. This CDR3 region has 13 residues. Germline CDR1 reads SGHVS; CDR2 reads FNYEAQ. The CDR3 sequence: CASSLGLNQPQHF. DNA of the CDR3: TGTGCCAGCAGCTTGGGGTTGAATCAGCCCCAGCATTTT.

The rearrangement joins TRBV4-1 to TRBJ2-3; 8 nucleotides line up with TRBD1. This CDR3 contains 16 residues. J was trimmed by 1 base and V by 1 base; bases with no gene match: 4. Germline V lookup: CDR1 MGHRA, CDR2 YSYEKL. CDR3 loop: CASSQGSGGGTDTQYF. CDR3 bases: TGCGCCAGCAGCCAAGGCTCAGGGGGCGGCACAGATACGCAGTATTTT.

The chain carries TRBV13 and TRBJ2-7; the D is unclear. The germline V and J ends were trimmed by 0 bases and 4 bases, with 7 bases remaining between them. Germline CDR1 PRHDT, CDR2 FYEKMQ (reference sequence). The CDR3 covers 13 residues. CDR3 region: CASSLGRQYEQYF. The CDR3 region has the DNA TGTGCCAGCAGCTTAGGACGGCAGTACGAGCAGTACTTC.

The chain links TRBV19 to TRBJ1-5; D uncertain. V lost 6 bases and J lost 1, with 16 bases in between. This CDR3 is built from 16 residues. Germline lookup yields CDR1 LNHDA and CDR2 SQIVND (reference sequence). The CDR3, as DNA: TGTGCCAGTAGACCCCTGTTCCGAGAGAGCAATCAGCCCCAGCATTTT. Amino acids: CASRPLFRESNQPQHF.

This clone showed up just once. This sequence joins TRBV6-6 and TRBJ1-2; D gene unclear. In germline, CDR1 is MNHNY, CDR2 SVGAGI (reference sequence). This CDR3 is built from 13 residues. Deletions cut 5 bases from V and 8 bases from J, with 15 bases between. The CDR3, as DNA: TGTGCCAGCAGTCATTCCCTCGACGGAGGCTACACCTTC. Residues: CASSHSLDGGYTF.

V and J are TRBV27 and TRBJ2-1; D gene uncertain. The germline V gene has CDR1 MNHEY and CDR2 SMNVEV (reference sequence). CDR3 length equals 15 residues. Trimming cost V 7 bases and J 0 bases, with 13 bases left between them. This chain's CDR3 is CASNTRSSSYNEQFF. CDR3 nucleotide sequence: TGTGCCAGCAATACGCGCAGTAGCTCCTACAATGAGCAGTTCTTC.

This CDR3 is CATSRVMNTEAFF. The CDR3 DNA is TGTGCCACCAGCAGAGTTATGAACACTGAAGCTTTCTTT. This chain links TRBV15 with TRBJ1-1, with D unresolved. V was pared by 1 base and J by 0 bases, with 3 bases between. The CDR3 is 13 residues long. Germline CDR1 is LNHNV and CDR2 is YYDKDF (reference sequence).

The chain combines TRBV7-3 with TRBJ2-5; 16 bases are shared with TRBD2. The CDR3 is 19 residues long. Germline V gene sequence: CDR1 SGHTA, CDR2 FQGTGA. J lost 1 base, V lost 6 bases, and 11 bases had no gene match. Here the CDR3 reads CASSSPTGLAGGLQETQYF. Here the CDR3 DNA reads TGTGCCAGCAGTTCCCCCACGGGACTAGCGGGAGGGCTCCAAGAGACCCAGTACTTC.